Each of the 6 T cell receptor beta chains below was sequenced from the same sample in a study of cytomegalovirus exposure and HLA in healthy donors. The PCR employed 60 Vbeta primers together with 13 Jbeta primers. The table came from immunoSEQ multiplex PCR; TCRdb's copy has only in-frame clones and leaves some out. This repertoire shows about 99,000 clones, about 80% found once; its top ten account for around 3.2%. Source material: PBMCs. The receptors come from a man aged 35 to 55 in good health and CMV-seronegative.

This rearrangement joins TRBV5-1 to TRBJ1-6; D call uncertain. Germline V gene data show CDR1 as SGHRS and CDR2 as YFSETQ. This CDR3 region has 14 residues. The V end was cut by 1 base, the J end by 5 bases, with 7 bases between. The CDR3 loop reads CASSLSQNNSPLHF. CDR3 coding DNA: TGCGCCAGCAGCTTGAGTCAGAATAATTCACCCCTCCACTTT.

This chain connects TRBV5-1 to TRBJ1-3, with 8 bases lining up with TRBD1. The germline CDR1 and CDR2 sequences are SGHRS and YFSETQ. There are 15 residues in the CDR3. V lost 3 bases and J lost 2; bases outside the gene matches: 4. CDR3 DNA: TGCGCCAGCAGCTCTGACAGGGGTGCTGGAAACACCATATATTTT. Translation gives CASSSDRGAGNTIYF.

DNA of the CDR3: TGTGCCAGTAGTATCGGACAGTGGAACACTGAAGCTTTCTTT. Amino acid sequence: CASSIGQWNTEAFF. The V call is TRBV19, the J call TRBJ1-1; tentatively, D is TRBD1 (6 bases). Germline loops: CDR1 LNHDA, CDR2 SQIVND (reference sequence). This CDR3 has 14 amino acids. The germline V and J ends were trimmed by 3 bases and 1 base, with 9 bases remaining between them.

This chain uses TRBV30 with TRBJ1-1; D is uncertain. With 1 base removed from V and 1 base from J, the gap between germline ends came to 10 bases. CDR3 length: 14 amino acids. The germline gives CDR1 GTSNPN, CDR2 SVGIG (reference sequence). In nucleotides, the CDR3 is TGTGCCTGGAGTGGGGGAGAAGGGAACACTGAAGCTTTCTTT. Residues: CAWSGGEGNTEAFF.

This clone was observed a few times. The chain is built from TRBV7-7 and TRBJ2-1; D is undetermined. The V gene's germline CDR1 is SSHAT and CDR2 FNYEAQ (reference sequence). The CDR3 is 11 amino acids. Trimming shortened V by 6 bases and J by 5 bases, and 5 bases separated the two germline ends. The DNA of the CDR3 is TGTGCCAGCAGGAGCGACAATGAGCAGTTCTTC. Residues: CASRSDNEQFF.

This sequence joins TRBV2 and TRBJ1-5, with D perhaps TRBD1 (5 bases). V was pared by 4 bases and J by 0 bases, with 13 bases between. Germline V lookup: CDR1 SNHLY, CDR2 FYNNEI. The CDR3 covers 16 residues. CDR3 bases: TGTGCCAGCAGTGCCGGAGGAGGGGATAGCAATCAGCCCCAGCATTTT. Its protein product is CASSAGGGDSNQPQHF.